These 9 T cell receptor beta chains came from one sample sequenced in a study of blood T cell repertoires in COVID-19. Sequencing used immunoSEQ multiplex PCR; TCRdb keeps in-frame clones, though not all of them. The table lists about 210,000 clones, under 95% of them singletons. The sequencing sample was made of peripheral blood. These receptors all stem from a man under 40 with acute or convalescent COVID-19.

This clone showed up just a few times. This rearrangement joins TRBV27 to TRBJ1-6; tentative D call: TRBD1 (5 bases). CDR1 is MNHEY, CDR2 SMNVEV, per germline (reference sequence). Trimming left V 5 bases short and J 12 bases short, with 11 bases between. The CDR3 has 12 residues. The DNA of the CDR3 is TGTGCCAGCAGTCCGGGACTTCTACCCCTCCACTTT. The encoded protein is CASSPGLLPLHF.

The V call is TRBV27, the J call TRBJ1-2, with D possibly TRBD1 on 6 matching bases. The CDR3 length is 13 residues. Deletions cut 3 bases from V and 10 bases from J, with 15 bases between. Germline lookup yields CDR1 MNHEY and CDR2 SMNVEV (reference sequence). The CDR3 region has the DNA TGTGCCAGCAGTTTTTCGGGGGGCTCCATCTACACCTTC. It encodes CASSFSGGSIYTF.

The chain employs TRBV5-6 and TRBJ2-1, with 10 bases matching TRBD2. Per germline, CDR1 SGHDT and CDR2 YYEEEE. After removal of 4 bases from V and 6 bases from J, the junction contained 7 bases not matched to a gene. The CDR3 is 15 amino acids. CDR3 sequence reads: CASSKIAGGRNEQFF. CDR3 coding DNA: TGTGCCAGCAGCAAGATAGCGGGGGGTCGCAATGAGCAGTTCTTC.

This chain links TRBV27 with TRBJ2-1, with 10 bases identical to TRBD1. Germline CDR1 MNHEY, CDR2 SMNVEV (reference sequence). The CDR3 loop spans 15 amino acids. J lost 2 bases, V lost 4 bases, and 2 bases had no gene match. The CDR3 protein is CASSWGTGAYNEQFF. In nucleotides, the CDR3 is TGTGCCAGCAGTTGGGGGACAGGGGCCTACAATGAGCAGTTCTTC.

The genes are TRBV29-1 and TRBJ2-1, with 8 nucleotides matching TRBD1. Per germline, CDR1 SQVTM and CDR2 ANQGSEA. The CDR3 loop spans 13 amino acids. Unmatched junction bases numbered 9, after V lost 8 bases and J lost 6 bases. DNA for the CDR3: TGCAGCCCTAAGCAGGGGGCGTGCAATGAGCAGTTCTTC. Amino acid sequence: CSPKQGACNEQFF.

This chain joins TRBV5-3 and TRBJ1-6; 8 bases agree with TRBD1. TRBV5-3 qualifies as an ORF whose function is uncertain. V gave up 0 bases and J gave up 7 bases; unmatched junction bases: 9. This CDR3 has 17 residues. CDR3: CARSLGGTGHWNSPLHF. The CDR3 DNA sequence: TGTGCCAGAAGCTTGGGAGGGACAGGTCATTGGAATTCACCCCTCCACTTT.

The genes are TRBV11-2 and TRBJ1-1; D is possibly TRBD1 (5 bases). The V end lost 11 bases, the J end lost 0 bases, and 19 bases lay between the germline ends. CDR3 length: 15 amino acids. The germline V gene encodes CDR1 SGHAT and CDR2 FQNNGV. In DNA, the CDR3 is TGTGCCTCAGGACCCAGGGCGATTATGAACACTGAAGCTTTCTTT. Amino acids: CASGPRAIMNTEAFF.

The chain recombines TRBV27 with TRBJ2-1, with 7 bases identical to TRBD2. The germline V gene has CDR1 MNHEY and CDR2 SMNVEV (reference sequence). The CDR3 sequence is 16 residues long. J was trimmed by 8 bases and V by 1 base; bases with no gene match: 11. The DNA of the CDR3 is TGTGCCAGCAGTTTATATTCGGCGGGAGAAAGAGATGAGCAGTTCTTC. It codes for CASSLYSAGERDEQFF.

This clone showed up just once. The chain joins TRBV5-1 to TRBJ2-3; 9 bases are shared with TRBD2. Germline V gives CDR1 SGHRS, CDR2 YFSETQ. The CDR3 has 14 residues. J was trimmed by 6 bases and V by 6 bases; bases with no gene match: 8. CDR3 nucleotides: TGCGCCAGCAAAGTAGCGGGGGCCAGGGATACGCAGTATTTT. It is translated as CASKVAGARDTQYF. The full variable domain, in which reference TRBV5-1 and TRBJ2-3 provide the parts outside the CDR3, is KAGVTQTPRYLIKTRGQQVTLSCSPISGHRSVSWYQQTPGQGLQFLFEYFSETQRNKGNFPGRFSGRQFSNSRSEMNVSTLELGDSALYLCASKVAGARDTQYFGPGTRLTVL.